This T cell receptor beta chain emerged from a study of lymphopenia after photon versus proton radiotherapy. The method was immunoSEQ multiplex PCR; TCRdb's version includes in-frame clones alone and lacks a portion of them. The sample lists around 20,000 clones, approximately 81% occurring once. Germline CDR1 and CDR2: SGDLS and YYNGEE. CDR3 length equals 14 residues. V lost 3 bases to trimming and J lost 5 bases; unmatched junction nucleotides: 3. On this clone: Its antigen is currently unknown.

Study-wide points: After the lymphocyte nadir, photon-treated repertoires showed oligoclonal expansion, especially of CD8+ Temra cells.

The chain uses TRBV9 and TRBJ1-3, with 9 bases fitting TRBD1. This receptor was taken from a man aged 55 to 70 with pancreatic cancer. This sample comprised peripheral blood, obtained from a patient treated with photon-based radiotherapy. CDR3 nucleotide sequence: TGTGCCAGCAGCGAGGGACAGGGACGAAACACCATATATTTT. This gives the protein CASSEGQGRNTIYF.